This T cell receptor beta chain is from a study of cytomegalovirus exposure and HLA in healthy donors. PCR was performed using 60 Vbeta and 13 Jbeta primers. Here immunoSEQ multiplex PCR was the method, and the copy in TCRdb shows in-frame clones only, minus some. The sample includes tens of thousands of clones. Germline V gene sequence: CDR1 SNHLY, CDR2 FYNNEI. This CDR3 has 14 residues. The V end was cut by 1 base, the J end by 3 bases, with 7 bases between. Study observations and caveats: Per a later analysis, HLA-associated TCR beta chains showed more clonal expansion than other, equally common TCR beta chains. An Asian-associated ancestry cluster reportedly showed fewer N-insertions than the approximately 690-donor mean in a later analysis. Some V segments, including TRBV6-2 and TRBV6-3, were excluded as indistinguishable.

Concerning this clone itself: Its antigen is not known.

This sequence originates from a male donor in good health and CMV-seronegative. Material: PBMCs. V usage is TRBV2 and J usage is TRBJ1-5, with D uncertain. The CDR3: CASSEVQVNQPQHF. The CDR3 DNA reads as TGTGCCAGCAGTGAAGTCCAGGTCAATCAGCCCCAGCATTTT.